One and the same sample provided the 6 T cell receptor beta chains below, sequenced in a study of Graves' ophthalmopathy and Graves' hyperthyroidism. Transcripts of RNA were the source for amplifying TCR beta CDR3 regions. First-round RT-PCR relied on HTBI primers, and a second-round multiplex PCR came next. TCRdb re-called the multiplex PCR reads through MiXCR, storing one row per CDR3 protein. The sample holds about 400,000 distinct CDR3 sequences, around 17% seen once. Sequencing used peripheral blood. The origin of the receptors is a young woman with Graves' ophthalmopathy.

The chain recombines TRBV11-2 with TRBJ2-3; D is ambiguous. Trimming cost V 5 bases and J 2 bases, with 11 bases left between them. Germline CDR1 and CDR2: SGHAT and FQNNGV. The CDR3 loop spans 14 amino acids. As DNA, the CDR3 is TGTGCCAGCAGCGGGCTGAACCCCACAGATACGCAGTATTTT. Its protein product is CASSGLNPTDTQYF. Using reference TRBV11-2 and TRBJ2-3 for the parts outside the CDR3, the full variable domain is EAGVAQSPRYKIIEKRQSVAFWCNPISGHATLYWYQQILGQGPKLLIQFQNNGVVDDSQLPKDRFSAERLKGVDSTLKIQPAKLEDSAVYLCASSGLNPTDTQYFGPGTRLTVL.

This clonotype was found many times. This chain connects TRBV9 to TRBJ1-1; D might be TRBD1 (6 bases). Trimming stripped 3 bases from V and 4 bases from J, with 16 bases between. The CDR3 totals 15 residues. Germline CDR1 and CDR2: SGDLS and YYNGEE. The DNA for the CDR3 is TGTGCCAGCAGCGGCTTTAAGGGGGTGGCCACTGAAGCTTTCTTT. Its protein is CASSGFKGVATEAFF.

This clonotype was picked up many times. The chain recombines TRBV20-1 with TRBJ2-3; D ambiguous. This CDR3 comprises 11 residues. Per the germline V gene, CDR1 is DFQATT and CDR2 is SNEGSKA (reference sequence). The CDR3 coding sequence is TGCAGCGAGACTCCCACAGATACGCAGTATTTT. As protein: CSETPTDTQYF.

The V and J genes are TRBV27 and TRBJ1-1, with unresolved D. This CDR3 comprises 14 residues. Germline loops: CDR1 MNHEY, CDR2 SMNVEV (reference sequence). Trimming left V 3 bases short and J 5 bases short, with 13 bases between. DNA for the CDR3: TGTGCCAGCAGTTTGATCGGTTGGGGAACTGAAGCTTTCTTT. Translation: CASSLIGWGTEAFF.

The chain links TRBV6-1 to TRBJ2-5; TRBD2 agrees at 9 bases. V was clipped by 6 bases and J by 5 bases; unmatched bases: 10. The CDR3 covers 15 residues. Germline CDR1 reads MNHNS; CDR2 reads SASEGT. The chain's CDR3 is CASRGSGSFRETQYF. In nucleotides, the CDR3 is TGTGCCAGCAGAGGTAGCGGGAGCTTCAGGGAGACCCAGTACTTC.

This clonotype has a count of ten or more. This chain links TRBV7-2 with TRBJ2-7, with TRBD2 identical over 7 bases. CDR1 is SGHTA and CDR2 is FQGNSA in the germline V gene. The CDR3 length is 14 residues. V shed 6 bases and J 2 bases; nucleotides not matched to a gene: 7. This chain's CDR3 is CASRQSGGTYEQYF. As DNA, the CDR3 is TGTGCCAGCAGACAATCGGGGGGAACCTACGAGCAGTACTTC.